This T cell receptor beta chain appears in the sequencing data of a study of shared clonotypes between healthy human individuals. The genomic DNA of each subset was split evenly across several immunoSEQ plates. The assay was immunoSEQ multiplex PCR, and TCRdb's table has in-frame clones only and misses some. The sample has 2 million to 2.5 million clones, more than 90% seen once. Remarks on this clone: Its matching antigen is unknown.

The length of the CDR3 is 14 residues. CDR1 is MNHEY, CDR2 SMNVEV, per germline (reference sequence). V lost 5 bases, J lost 4 bases, and 3 bases stayed unmatched. Findings of the study overall: The generation probabilities recorded for non-shared clonotypes fell below those of clonotypes shared by all four donors.

The TCR comes from a young man in good health. Specimen: naive CD4+ T cells sorted from blood. The subset here: CD45RA+ positively selected. The chain joins TRBV27 to TRBJ2-7; the match to TRBD2 covers 12 bases. CDR3 sequence (DNA): TGTGCCAGCAGTAGAACTAGCGGGGGGTACGAGCAGTACTTC. This encodes CASSRTSGGYEQYF.